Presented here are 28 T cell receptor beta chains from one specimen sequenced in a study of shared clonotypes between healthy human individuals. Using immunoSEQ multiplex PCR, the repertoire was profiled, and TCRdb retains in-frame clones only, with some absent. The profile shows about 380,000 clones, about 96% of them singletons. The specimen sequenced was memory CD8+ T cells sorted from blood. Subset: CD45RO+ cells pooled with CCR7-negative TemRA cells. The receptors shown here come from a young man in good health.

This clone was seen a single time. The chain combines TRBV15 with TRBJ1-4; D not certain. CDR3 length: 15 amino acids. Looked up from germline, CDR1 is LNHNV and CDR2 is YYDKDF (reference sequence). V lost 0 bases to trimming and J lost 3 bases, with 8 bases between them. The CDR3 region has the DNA TGTGCCACCAGCAGAGATGGGGTGCCTAATGAAAAACTGTTTTTT. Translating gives CATSRDGVPNEKLFF.

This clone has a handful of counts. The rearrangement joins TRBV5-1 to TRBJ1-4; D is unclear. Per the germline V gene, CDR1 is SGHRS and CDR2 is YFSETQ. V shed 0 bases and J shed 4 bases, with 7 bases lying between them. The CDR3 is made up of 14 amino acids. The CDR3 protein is CASSLAANNEKLFF. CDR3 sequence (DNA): TGCGCCAGCAGCTTGGCGGCAAATAATGAAAAACTGTTTTTT.

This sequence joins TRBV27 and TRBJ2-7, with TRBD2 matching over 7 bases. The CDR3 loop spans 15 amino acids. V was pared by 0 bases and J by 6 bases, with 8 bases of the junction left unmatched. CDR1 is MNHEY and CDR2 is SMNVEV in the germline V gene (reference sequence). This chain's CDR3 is CASSLSGGGWSEQYF. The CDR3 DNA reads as TGTGCCAGCAGTTTATCGGGGGGGGGATGGTCCGAGCAGTACTTC.

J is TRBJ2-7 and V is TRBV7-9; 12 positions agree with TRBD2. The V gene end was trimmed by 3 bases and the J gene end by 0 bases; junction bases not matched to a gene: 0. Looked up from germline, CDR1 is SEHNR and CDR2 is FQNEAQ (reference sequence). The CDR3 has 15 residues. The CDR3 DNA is TGTGCCAGCAGCTTGACTAGCGGGAGCTCCTACGAGCAGTACTTC. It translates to CASSLTSGSSYEQYF.

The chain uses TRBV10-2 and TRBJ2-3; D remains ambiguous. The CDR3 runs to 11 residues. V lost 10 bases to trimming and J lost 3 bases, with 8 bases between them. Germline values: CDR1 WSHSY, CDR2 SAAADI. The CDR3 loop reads CATYRTDTQYF. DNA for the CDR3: TGCGCCACTTATCGGACAGATACGCAGTATTTT.

CDR3 in DNA: TGTGCCAGTAGTAGACACAGGGATAGCAATCAGCCCCAGCATTTT. Protein product: CASSRHRDSNQPQHF. The chain couples TRBV19 to TRBJ1-5; a weak D match, TRBD1 (6 bases). Trimming left V 4 bases short and J 0 bases short, with 10 bases between. Per the germline V gene, CDR1 is LNHDA and CDR2 is SQIVND (reference sequence). The CDR3 has 15 residues.

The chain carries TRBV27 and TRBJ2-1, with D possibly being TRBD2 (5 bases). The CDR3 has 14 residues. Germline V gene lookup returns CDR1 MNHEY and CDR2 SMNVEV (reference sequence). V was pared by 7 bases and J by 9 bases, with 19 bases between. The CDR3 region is CASTPRWGGSEQFF. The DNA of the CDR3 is TGTGCCAGCACTCCCCGCTGGGGTGGGAGTGAGCAGTTCTTC.

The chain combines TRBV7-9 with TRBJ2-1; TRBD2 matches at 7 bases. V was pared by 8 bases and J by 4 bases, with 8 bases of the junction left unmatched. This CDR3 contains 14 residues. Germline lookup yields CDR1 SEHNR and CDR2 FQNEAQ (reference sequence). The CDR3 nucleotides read TGTGCCAGCGGGGCCGGGACTACATACAATGAGCAGTTCTTC. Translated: CASGAGTTYNEQFF.

DNA of the CDR3: TGTGCCAGTAGTATGACAGGGCTCAATGAGCAGTTCTTC. Its translation: CASSMTGLNEQFF. The chain combines TRBV19 with TRBJ2-1; 7 bases fit TRBD1. The CDR3 loop spans 13 amino acids. With 3 bases clipped from V and 6 bases from J, the junction kept 2 bases outside the gene matches. Germline CDR1 is LNHDA and CDR2 is SQIVND (reference sequence).

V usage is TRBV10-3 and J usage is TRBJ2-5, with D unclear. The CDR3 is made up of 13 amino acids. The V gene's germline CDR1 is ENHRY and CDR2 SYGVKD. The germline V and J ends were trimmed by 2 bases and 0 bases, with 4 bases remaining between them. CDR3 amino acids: CAISEGYQETQYF. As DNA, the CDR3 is TGTGCCATCAGTGAGGGGTACCAAGAGACCCAGTACTTC.

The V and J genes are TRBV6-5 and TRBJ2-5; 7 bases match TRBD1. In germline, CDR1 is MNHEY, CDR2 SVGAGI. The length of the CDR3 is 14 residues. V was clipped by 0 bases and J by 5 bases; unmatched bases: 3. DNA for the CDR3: TGTGCCAGCAGTTACTCGATGACAGGGGAGACCCAGTACTTC. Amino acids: CASSYSMTGETQYF.

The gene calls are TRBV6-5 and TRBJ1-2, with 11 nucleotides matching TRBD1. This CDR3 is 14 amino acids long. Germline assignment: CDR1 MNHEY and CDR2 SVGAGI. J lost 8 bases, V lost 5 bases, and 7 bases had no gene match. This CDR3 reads CASSNRDRGGGYTF. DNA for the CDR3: TGTGCCAGCAGTAACCGGGACAGGGGGGGAGGCTACACCTTC.

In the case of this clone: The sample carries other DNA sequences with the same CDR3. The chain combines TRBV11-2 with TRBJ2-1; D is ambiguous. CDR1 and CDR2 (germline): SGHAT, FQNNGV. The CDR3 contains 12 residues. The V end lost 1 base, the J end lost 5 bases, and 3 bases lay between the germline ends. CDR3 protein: CASSLGDNEQFF. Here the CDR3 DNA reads TGTGCCAGCAGCTTAGGTGACAATGAGCAGTTCTTC.

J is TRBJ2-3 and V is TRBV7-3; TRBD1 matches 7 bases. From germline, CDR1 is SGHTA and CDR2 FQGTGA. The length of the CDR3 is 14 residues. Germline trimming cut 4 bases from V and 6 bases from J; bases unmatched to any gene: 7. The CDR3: CASSSTGSMDTQYF. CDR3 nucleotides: TGTGCCAGCAGCTCGACAGGGAGTATGGATACGCAGTATTTT. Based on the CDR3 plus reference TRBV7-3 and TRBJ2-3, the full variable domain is GAGVSQTPSNKVTEKGKYVELRCDPISGHTALYWYRQSLGQGPEFLIYFQGTGAADDSGLPNDRFFAVRPEGSVSTLKIQRTERGDSAVYLCASSSTGSMDTQYFGPGTRLTVL.

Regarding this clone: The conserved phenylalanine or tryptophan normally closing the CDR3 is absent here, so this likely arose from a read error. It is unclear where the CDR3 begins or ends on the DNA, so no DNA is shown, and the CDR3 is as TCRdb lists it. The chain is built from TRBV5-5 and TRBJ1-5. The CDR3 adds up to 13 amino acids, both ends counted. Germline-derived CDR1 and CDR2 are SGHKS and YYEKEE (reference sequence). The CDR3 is CASSPWAGAKGTR.

CDR3 sequence: CASSLVQGDNEQFF. The CDR3 DNA is TGTGCCAGCAGCTTAGTACAGGGAGACAATGAGCAGTTCTTC. The gene calls are TRBV7-2 and TRBJ2-1; D is possibly TRBD1 (6 bases). Trimming removed 1 base from V and 5 bases from J, with 9 bases in between. There are 14 residues in the CDR3. The V gene's germline CDR1 is SGHTA and CDR2 FQGNSA.

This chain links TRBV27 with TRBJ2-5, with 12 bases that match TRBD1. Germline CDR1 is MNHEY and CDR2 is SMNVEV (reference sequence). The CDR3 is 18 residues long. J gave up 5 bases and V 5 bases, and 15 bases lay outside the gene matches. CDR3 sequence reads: CASSSILPGQGAQETQYF. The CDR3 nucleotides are TGTGCCAGCAGTAGCATTCTCCCGGGACAGGGGGCGCAGGAGACCCAGTACTTC.

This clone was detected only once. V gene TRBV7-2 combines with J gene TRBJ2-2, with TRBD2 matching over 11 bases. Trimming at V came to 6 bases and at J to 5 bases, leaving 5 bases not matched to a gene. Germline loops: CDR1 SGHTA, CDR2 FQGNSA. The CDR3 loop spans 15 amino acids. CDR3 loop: CASRPSGRLTGELFF. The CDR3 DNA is TGTGCCAGCAGACCTAGCGGGAGGCTTACCGGGGAGCTGTTTTTT.

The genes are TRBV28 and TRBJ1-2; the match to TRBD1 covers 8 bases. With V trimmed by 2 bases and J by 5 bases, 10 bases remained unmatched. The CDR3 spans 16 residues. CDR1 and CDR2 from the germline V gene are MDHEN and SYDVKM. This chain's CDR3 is CASSLDSGTGKYGYTF. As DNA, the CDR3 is TGTGCCAGCAGTTTAGATTCCGGGACAGGAAAATATGGCTACACCTTC.

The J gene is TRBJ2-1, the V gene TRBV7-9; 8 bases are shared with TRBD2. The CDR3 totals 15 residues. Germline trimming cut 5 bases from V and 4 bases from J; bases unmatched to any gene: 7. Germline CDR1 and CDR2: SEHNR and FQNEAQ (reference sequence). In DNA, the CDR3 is TGTGCCAGCAGCCCCCAACTAGCGGTTTACAATGAGCAGTTCTTC. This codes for CASSPQLAVYNEQFF.

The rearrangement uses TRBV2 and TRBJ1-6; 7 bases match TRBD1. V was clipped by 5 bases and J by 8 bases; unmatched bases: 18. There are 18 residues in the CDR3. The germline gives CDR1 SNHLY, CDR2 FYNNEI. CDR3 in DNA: TGTGCCAGCAGTCAAGACAGGGTCCTGATGGGTATGGATTCACCCCTCCACTTT. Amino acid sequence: CASSQDRVLMGMDSPLHF. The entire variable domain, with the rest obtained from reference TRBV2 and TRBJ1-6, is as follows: EPEVTQTPSHQVTQMGQEVILRCVPISNHLYFYWYRQILGQKVEFLVSFYNNEISEKSEIFDDQFSVERPDGSNFTLKIRSTKLEDSAMYFCASSQDRVLMGMDSPLHFGNGTRLTVT.

For the CDR3, the DNA is TGTGCCAGCAGCGTAGGGGACAGGGTCTACAATGAGCAGTTCTTC. It is translated as CASSVGDRVYNEQFF. This chain uses TRBV9 with TRBJ2-1; the match to TRBD1 covers 9 bases. Germline loops: CDR1 SGDLS, CDR2 YYNGEE. J was trimmed by 3 bases and V by 0 bases; bases with no gene match: 1. The CDR3 has 15 residues.

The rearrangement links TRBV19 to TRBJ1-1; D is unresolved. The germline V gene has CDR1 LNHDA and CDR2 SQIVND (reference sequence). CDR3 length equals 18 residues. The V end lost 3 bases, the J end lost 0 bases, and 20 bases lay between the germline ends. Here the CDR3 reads CASSISELGRWMNTEAFF. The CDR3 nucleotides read TGTGCCAGTAGTATCTCGGAACTAGGGAGGTGGATGAACACTGAAGCTTTCTTT.

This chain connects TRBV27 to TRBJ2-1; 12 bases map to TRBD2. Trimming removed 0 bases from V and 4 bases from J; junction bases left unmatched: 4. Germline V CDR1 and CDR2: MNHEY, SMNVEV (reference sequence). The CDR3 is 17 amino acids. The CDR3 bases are TGTGCCAGCAGTTTATCAACTAGCGGGAGGCATTACAATGAGCAGTTCTTC. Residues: CASSLSTSGRHYNEQFF.

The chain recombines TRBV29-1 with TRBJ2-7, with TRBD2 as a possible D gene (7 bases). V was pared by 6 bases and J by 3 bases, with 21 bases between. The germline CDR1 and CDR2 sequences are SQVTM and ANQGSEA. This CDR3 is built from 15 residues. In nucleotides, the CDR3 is TGCAGCGTAGCCCGGTACGGGGGGCGCGACTACGAGCAGTACTTC. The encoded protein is CSVARYGGRDYEQYF.

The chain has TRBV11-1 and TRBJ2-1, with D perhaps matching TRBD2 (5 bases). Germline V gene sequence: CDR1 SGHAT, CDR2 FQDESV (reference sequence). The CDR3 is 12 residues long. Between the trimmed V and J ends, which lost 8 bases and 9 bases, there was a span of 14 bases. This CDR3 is CASESKGVEQFF. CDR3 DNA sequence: TGTGCCAGCGAATCAAAGGGAGTTGAGCAGTTCTTC.

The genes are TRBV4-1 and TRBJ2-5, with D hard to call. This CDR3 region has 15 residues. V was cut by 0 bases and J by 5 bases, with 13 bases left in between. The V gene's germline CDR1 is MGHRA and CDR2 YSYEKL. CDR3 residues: CASSQDVPVGETQYF. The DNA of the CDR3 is TGCGCCAGCAGCCAAGACGTCCCAGTGGGGGAGACCCAGTACTTC.

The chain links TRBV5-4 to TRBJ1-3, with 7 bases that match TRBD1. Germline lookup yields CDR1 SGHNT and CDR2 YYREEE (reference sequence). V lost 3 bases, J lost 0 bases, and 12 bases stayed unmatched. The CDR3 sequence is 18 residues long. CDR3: CASSSLDRRRSSGNTIYF. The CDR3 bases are TGTGCCAGCAGCTCCCTGGACAGGAGAAGGAGCTCTGGAAACACCATATATTTT.